This T cell receptor beta chain is from a study of T cell responses to AZD1222 COVID-19 vaccine. The V gene's germline CDR1 is SGHAT and CDR2 FQNNGV. Trimming pared 7 bases from V and 3 bases from J, leaving 15 bases between. This CDR3 is 15 amino acids long. TCRdb keeps only in-frame clones here, not all; method: immunoSEQ multiplex PCR. The repertoire consists of around 200,000 clones, with 80% to 95% occurring once and the leading ten covering roughly 1%. This sample comprised peripheral blood, obtained 28 days after the second dose of the MenACWY control vaccine. This sequence originates from an adult who received the MenACWY meningococcal vaccine as a control. The chain joins TRBV11-2 to TRBJ2-2; possibly TRBD1 for D (6 bases). CDR3 DNA sequence: TGTGCCAGCACCCGAGGTCCAGGGGACACCGGGGAGCTGTTTTTT. Translation gives CASTRGPGDTGELFF.